Listed here is a single T cell receptor (beta chain). The target antigen is unknown. Sequence at one end of the junction differs from germline and may be a read error. Primers for the PCR totalled 60 Vbeta and 13 Jbeta. Some clones are missing from TCRdb's copy, which holds only in-frame ones; the method was immunoSEQ multiplex PCR. The sample comprises more than 95,000 clones, around two thirds of which are singletons, and roughly 3% rests with the top ten. The data belong to a study of cytomegalovirus exposure and HLA in healthy donors. Notes on the study in general: Analyses of presence/absence relied on an assumption of roughly uniform sequencing depth across donors. Compared with the approximately 680-donor mean, an Asian-associated ancestry cluster reportedly had fewer N-insertions, according to a later analysis.

Germline V gene data show CDR1 as SSHAT and CDR2 as FNYEAQ (reference sequence). The CDR3 runs to 15 residues. The sequenced sample consisted of PBMCs. This sequence joins TRBV7-7 and TRBJ2-5; 8 bases are shared with TRBD2. The sequence was collected from a woman aged 45-59 years in good health and CMV-seronegative. The CDR3 nucleotides are TGTGCTAGCAGCTCCGGGACTAGTACTCGAGAGACCCAGTACTTC. Protein sequence: CASSSGTSTRETQYF.